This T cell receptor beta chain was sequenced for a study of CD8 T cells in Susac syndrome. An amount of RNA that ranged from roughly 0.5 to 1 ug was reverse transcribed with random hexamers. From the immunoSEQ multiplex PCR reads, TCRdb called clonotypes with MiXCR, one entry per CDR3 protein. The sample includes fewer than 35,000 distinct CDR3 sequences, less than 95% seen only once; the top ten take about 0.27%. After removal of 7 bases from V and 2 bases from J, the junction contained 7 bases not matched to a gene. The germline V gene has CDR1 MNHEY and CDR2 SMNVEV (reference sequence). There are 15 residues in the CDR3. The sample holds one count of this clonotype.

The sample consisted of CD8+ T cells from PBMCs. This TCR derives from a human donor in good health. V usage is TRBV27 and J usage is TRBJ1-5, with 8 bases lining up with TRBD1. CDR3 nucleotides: TGTGCCAGCACCCTAACAGGGGGTGGCAATCAGCCCCAGCATTTT. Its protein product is CASTLTGGGNQPQHF.